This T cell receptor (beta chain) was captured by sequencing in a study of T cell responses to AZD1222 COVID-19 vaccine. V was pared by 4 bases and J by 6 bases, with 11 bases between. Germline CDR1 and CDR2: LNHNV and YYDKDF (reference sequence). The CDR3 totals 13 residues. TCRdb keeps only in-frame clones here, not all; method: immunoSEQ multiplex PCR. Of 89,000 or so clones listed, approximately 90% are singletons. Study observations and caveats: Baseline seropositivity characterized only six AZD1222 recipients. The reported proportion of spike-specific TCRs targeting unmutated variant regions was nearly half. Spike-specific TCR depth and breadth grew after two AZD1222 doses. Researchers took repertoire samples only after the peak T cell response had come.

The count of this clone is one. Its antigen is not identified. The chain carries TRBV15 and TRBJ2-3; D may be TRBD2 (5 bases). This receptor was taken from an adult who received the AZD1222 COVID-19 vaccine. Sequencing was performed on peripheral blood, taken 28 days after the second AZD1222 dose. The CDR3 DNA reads TGTGCCACCAGCATGCCTCGCGGGGATACGCAGTATTTT. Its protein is CATSMPRGDTQYF. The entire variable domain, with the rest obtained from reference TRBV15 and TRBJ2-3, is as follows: DAMVIQNPRYQVTQFGKPVTLSCSQTLNHNVMYWYQQKSSQAPKLLFHYYDKDFNNEADTPDNFQSRRPNTSFCFLDIRSPGLGDTAMYLCATSMPRGDTQYFGPGTRLTVL.